The rows below give T cell receptor beta chains drawn from one sample of a study of post-analysis software for immune sequencing data. TCRdb passed the PCR reads through MiXCR, listing each CDR3 protein once. The repertoire holds around 700,000 distinct CDR3 sequences, with 55% to 60% as singletons. The sample consisted of blood. These receptors all come from a girl aged 2-10 years with multiple sclerosis. CDR3s include the opening cysteine and the closing phenylalanine or tryptophan. Each record gives: D gene, clone size, J gene, V gene, CDR3 protein, CDR3 DNA. The D gene is left open where the match is weak. Not all rows give a size; the values are once, few, many and, for expanded clones, a class.

>TRBD1|once|TRBJ2-1|TRBV7-9
CASSTTGTANEQFF
TGTGCCAGCAGCACCACCGGGACAGCAAATGAGCAGTTCTTC
>NA|NA|TRBJ2-1|TRBV9
CASSVGGTNNEQFF
TGTGCCAGCAGCGTAGGGGGTACGAACAATGAGCAGTTCTTC
>NA|NA|TRBJ2-1|TRBV4-2
CASSQDQGPTPYNEQFF
TGTGCCAGCAGCCAAGATCAGGGGCCCACTCCTTACAATGAGCAGTTCTTC
>TRBD2|NA|TRBJ2-1|TRBV30
CARRPTSGGRSSYNGQFF
TGTGCCCGGAGGCCCACTAGCGGGGGGCGAAGCTCCTACAATGGGCAGTTCTTC
>TRBD2|NA|TRBJ2-5|TRBV20-1
CSARDGGVRETQYF
TGCAGTGCTAGAGATGGGGGGGTGAGAGAGACCCAGTACTTC
>NA|NA|TRBJ2-1|TRBV12-3/TRBV12-4
CASRWAGNYNEQFF
TGTGCCAGCAGGTGGGCAGGGAACTACAATGAGCAGTTCTTC
>NA|once|TRBJ2-5|TRBV3-1
CASSHIPSEQYF
TGTGCCAGCAGCCACATCCCTAGTGAGCAGTACTTC
>NA|many|TRBJ2-5|TRBV20-1
CSARTVQETQYF
TGCAGTGCCCGGACAGTCCAAGAGACCCAGTACTTC
>TRBD2|few|TRBJ2-1|TRBV6-5
CASTGGGALGGNEQFF
TGTGCCAGCACCGGCGGGGGGGCCTTGGGAGGCAATGAGCAGTTCTTC
>NA|NA|TRBJ2-3|TRBV20-1
CSASPSTDTQYF
TGCAGTGCTTCTCCAAGCACAGATACGCAGTATTTT
>NA|NA|TRBJ2-7|TRBV4-3
CASFRGPMVEQYF
TGCGCCAGCTTTAGAGGACCTATGGTCGAGCAGTACTTC
>NA|NA|TRBJ2-7|TRBV7-9
CASSSLIGGYEQYF
TGTGCCAGCAGCTCCCTTATAGGGGGCTACGAGCAGTACTTC
>TRBD1|NA|TRBJ1-1|TRBV29-1
CSVRGQINTEAFF
TGCAGCGTTCGGGGACAGATTAACACTGAAGCTTTCTTT
>NA|NA|TRBJ1-6|TRBV4-2
CASSPQTETNSPLHF
TGTGCCAGCAGCCCACAGACAGAGACTAATTCACCCCTCCACTTT
>TRBD2|few|TRBJ2-7|TRBV20-1
CSAGTSGTWGEQYF
TGCAGTGCCGGGACTAGCGGGACTTGGGGCGAGCAGTACTTC
>NA|NA|TRBJ1-2|TRBV13
CASSLRGLNYGYTF
TGTGCCAGCAGCTTAAGGGGCCTTAACTATGGCTACACCTTC
>TRBD1|NA|TRBJ2-1|TRBV6-1
CASSEGRGLHEQFF
TGTGCCAGCAGTGAGGGCAGGGGGCTTCACGAGCAGTTCTTC
>NA|NA|TRBJ1-1|TRBV29-1
CSAVNTEAFF
TGCAGCGCAGTTAACACTGAAGCTTTCTTT
>NA|NA|TRBJ2-7|TRBV20-1
CSATGASSYEQYF
TGCAGTGCTACCGGGGCTAGCTCCTACGAGCAGTACTTC
>TRBD1|NA|TRBJ1-1|TRBV29-1
CSVESAGGNTEAFF
TGCAGCGTTGAATCGGCAGGGGGCAACACTGAAGCTTTCTTT
>NA|NA|TRBJ2-1|TRBV7-9
CASSLTSSGWEQFF
TGTGCCAGCAGCTTGACCTCCTCGGGATGGGAGCAGTTCTTC
>NA|NA|TRBJ1-5|TRBV20-1
CSASWVDQPQHF
TGCAGTGCTAGTTGGGTGGACCAGCCCCAGCATTTT
>TRBD2|NA|TRBJ2-1|TRBV7-2
CASSFETSGRNEQFF
TGTGCCAGCAGCTTTGAGACTAGCGGGAGGAATGAGCAGTTCTTC
>NA|once|TRBJ1-1|TRBV27
CASTTVLTMNTEAFF
TGTGCCAGCACAACGGTCCTGACAATGAACACTGAAGCTTTCTTT
>NA|NA|TRBJ2-1|TRBV18
CASSLEKGEQFF
TGTGCCAGCTCACTCGAAAAAGGGGAGCAGTTCTTC
>TRBD2|few|TRBJ2-7|TRBV12-3/TRBV12-4
CASSLKLAGAEQYF
TGTGCCAGCAGTTTAAAGCTAGCGGGAGCCGAGCAGTACTTC
>NA|NA|TRBJ1-4|TRBV29-1
CSVESGAKKLFF
TGCAGCGTTGAGTCAGGGGCTAAGAAACTGTTTTTT
>NA|few|TRBJ2-4|TRBV13
CASSFQDIQYF
TGTGCCAGCAGCTTTCAGGACATTCAGTACTTC
>NA|NA|TRBJ1-4|TRBV6-6
CASSWPHEKLFF
TGTGCCAGCAGTTGGCCCCATGAAAAACTGTTTTTT
>NA|NA|TRBJ2-1|TRBV7-9
CASSLELEQFF
TGTGCCAGCAGCTTAGAACTTGAGCAGTTCTTC
>TRBD1|NA|TRBJ2-7|TRBV28
CASSLGQGMTYEQYF
TGTGCCAGCAGTTTAGGACAGGGGATGACCTACGAGCAGTACTTC
>TRBD1|NA|TRBJ2-1|TRBV7-9
CASSLGQDLYNEQFF
TGTGCCAGCAGCCTAGGACAGGATCTCTACAATGAGCAGTTCTTC
>TRBD1|few|TRBJ2-7|TRBV29-1
CSVGPGQGYEQYF
TGCAGCGTTGGACCGGGACAGGGCTACGAGCAGTACTTC
>NA|NA|TRBJ1-2|TRBV5-6
CASSLAFGRITWGYTF
TGTGCCAGCAGCTTGGCCTTCGGCAGGATAACGTGGGGCTACACCTTC
>TRBD2|NA|TRBJ2-1|TRBV24-1
CATSDHSSGRGHYDEQFF
TGTGCCACCAGTGATCACTCAAGCGGGAGAGGACACTACGATGAGCAGTTCTTC
>TRBD1|NA|TRBJ2-3|TRBV29-1
CSVVGQGNTDTQYF
TGCAGCGTTGTTGGACAGGGGAACACAGATACGCAGTATTTT
>NA|NA|TRBJ2-5|TRBV20-1
CSAGHLQETQYF
TGCAGTGCAGGACATTTACAAGAGACCCAGTACTTC
>TRBD2|NA|TRBJ2-7|TRBV7-2
CASSLTPGLGGVNEQYF
TGTGCCAGCAGCTTAACGCCGGGACTAGGCGGTGTGAACGAGCAGTACTTC
>TRBD1|NA|TRBJ1-4|TRBV20-1
CSALDRDSATNEKLFF
TGCAGTGCTCTTGACAGGGATTCCGCAACTAATGAAAAACTGTTTTTT
>TRBD2|NA|TRBJ2-1|TRBV29-1
CSAKVAGGPGSEQFF
TGCAGCGCCAAAGTAGCGGGAGGGCCGGGGAGTGAGCAGTTCTTC
>TRBD1|NA|TRBJ1-2|TRBV10-3
CAISRTGSEGYTF
TGTGCCATCAGTCGGACAGGGTCGGAGGGCTACACCTTC
>TRBD2|few|TRBJ2-1|TRBV7-3
CASSGLAGAYNEQFF
TGTGCCAGCAGCGGGCTAGCGGGGGCGTACAATGAGCAGTTCTTC
>NA|NA|TRBJ2-7|TRBV5-1
CASSLQETYEQYF
TGCGCCAGCAGCTTGCAGGAAACCTACGAGCAGTACTTC
>NA|few|TRBJ2-7|TRBV29-1
CSVVGGRGYEQYF
TGCAGCGTTGTGGGCGGTCGGGGCTACGAGCAGTACTTC
>TRBD1|NA|TRBJ1-1|TRBV7-3
CASSSQGGATEAFF
TGTGCCAGCAGCTCCCAGGGGGGGGCCACTGAAGCTTTCTTT
>NA|few|TRBJ2-1|TRBV12-3/TRBV12-4
CASSSSASSYNEQFF
TGTGCCAGCAGTTCCTCTGCTAGCTCCTACAATGAGCAGTTCTTC